This TCR beta chain derives from a study of OX40 agonist ivuxolimab in advanced cancers. About the full investigation: Ivuxolimab was an agonistic, fully human IgG2 monoclonal antibody directed against OX40 (CD134), a costimulatory receptor. Intravenous ivuxolimab was administered to patients every 2 weeks at six dose levels: 0.01, 0.1, 0.3, 1.5, 3 and 10 mg/kg. Among the roughly 52 dose-escalation patients, some 20 had hepatocellular carcinoma, roughly 15 melanoma, 9 renal cell carcinoma and 9 head and neck cancer. In the dose-escalation cohort, approximately 82% of patients were male, and the mean age was approximately 60 years with a range of about 20 to 80. Prior anti-PD-1, anti-PD-L1 or anti-CTLA-4 therapy was permitted, and checkpoint inhibitors had been received by more than 35% of dose-escalation patients. Partial responses occurred in three dose-escalation patients: two with cutaneous melanoma and one with hepatocellular carcinoma. Peripheral TCRbeta sequencing aimed to test whether ivuxolimab altered TCR sequence diversity and caused clonal T-cell expansion. The paper covers the monotherapy dose-escalation part of the phase I ivuxolimab trial, which included N of about 50 patients. Study-level results and caveats: At doses from 0.1 to 3.0 mg/kg, clonal expansion was seen in both CD4+ and CD8+ blood T cells between baseline and week 6. Antigen specificity was not determined for the clonally expanded peripheral T cells. Low levels of normalized T-cell clonal expansion were also seen in some nonresponding patients. On average, CD8+ T cells showed more expanded clones than CD4+ T cells after ivuxolimab. Partial responders in the 0.1-3.0 mg/kg groups had among the lowest normalized peripheral clonal expansion, especially among CD8+ T cells.

For sequencing of the TCRbeta CDR3 region, genomic DNA was extracted from the sorted cells. TCRbeta CDR3 regions were sequenced using the immunoSEQ Assay. The table comes from immuneACCESS by way of TCRdb, which keeps in-frame sequences with V and J called. Part of the clones is missing from these tables; in studies checked, under half for an unresolved V gene and the rest for unknown reasons. The table for this sample lists around 68,000 clones; about 85% of them were counted only once. Together, the top ten hold less than 3% of the sample. With regard to this clone: Its antigen remains unidentified. No base quality information exists; no much larger clone differs at one position.

Patients with autoimmune disease history or receiving systemic immunosuppression were excluded from the trial. Peripheral blood for TCR sequencing was collected from all dose cohorts at baseline, on cycle 4 day 1, and on cycle 7 day 1. Samples were obtained from an open-label, multicenter, first-in-human phase I dose-escalation trial of ivuxolimab. Adults with locally advanced or metastatic melanoma, renal cell, hepatocellular, or head and neck squamous cell carcinoma were enrolled in the trial. Before TCR sequencing, CD4+ T cells and CD8+ T cells were sorted from peripheral blood as separate populations. The trim is 1 base for V and 4 bases for J, with a gap of 19 bases between the germline ends. The CDR3 starts with the cysteine, ends with the phenylalanine, and has 17 residues. The retained sequence is limited to the CDR3, 51 bases, with the frame set at the first base. The CDR1 and CDR2 encoded by the germline V gene are SGHVT and SQSDAQ.

Sequencing used CD4+ or CD8+ T cells sorted from blood, obtained in a trial of the OX40 agonist ivuxolimab. This TCR was sampled from an adult with an advanced solid tumor such as melanoma, head and neck, liver or kidney cancer. This sequence uses TRBV7-4 and TRBJ1-1, with the D gene too uncertain to name. The CDR3 has the sequence CASSLVVLGSGFTEAFF. The DNA sequence is given as TGTGCCAGCAGCTTAGTAGTGTTGGGTTCGGGGTTCACTGAAGCTTTCTTT.